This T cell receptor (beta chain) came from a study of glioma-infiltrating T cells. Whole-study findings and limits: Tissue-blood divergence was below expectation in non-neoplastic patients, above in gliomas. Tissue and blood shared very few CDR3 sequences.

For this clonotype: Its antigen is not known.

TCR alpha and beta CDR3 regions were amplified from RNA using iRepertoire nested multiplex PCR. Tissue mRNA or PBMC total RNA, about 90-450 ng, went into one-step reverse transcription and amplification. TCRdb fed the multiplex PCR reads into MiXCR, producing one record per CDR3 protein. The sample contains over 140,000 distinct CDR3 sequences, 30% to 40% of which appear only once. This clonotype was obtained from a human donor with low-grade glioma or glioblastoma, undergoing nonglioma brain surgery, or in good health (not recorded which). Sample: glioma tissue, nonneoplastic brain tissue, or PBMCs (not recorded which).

The CDR3 spells CASSPGEETQYF. In DNA, the CDR3 is TGTGCCAGCTCACCCGGGGAAGAGACCCAGTACTTC. This chain links TRBV18 with TRBJ2-5; D is possibly TRBD2 (5 bases). Germline-derived CDR1 and CDR2 are KGHSH and LQKENI. Trimming removed 3 bases from V and 3 bases from J, with 5 bases in between. The length of the CDR3 is 12 residues.